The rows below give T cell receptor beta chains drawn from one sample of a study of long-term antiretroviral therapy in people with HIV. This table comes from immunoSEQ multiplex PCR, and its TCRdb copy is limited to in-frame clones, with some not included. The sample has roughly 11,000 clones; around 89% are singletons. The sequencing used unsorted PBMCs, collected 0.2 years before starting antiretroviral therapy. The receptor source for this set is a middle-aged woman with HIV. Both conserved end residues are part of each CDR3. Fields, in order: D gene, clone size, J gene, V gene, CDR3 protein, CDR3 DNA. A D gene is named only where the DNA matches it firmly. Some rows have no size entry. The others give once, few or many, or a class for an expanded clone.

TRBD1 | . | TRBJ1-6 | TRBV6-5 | CASSYSPGQGASPLHF | TGTGCCAGCAGTTACTCGCCGGGGCAGGGGGCATCACCCCTCCACTTT
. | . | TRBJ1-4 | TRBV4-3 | CASSQEGGGYAEKLFF | TGCGCCAGCAGCCAAGAAGGCGGAGGATACGCGGAAAAACTGTTTTTT
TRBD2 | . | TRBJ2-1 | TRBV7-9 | CASSFSGGANEQFF | TGTGCCAGCAGCTTTAGCGGGGGGGCCAATGAGCAGTTCTTC
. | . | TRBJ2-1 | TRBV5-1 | CASSLGTHPRDEQFF | TGCGCCAGCAGCTTAGGGACGCACCCAAGGGATGAGCAGTTCTTC
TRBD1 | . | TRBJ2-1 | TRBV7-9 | CARTPLQGKRNEQFF | TGTGCCAGGACACCCTTACAGGGGAAGAGGAATGAGCAGTTCTTC
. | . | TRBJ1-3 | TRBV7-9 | CASSLVMAEYLTANTIYF | TGTGCCAGCAGCTTAGTTATGGCAGAATACCTTACTGCAAACACCATATATTTT
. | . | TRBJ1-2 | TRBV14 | CASSQVYSYGYTF | TGTGCCAGCAGCCAAGTTTACAGCTATGGCTACACCTTC
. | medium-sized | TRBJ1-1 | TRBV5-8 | CASSLDTGSTEAFF | TGTGCCAGCAGCTTGGATACAGGGAGCACTGAAGCTTTCTTT
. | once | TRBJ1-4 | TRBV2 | CASRRGAVSTNEKLFF | TGTGCCAGCAGGCGGGGGGCAGTCTCAACTAATGAAAAACTGTTTTTT
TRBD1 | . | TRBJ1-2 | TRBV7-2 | CASSLEDRELYGYTF | TGTGCCAGCAGCTTAGAAGACAGGGAGCTCTATGGCTACACCTTC
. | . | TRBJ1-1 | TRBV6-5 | CASSNGGVLNTEAFF | TGTGCCAGCAGTAACGGGGGGGTTCTGAACACTGAAGCTTTCTTT
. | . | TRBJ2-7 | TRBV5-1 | CASSLKNHEQYF | TGCGCCAGCAGTCTCAAAAACCACGAGCAGTACTTC
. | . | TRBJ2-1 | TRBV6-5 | CASSYRDLLHHEQFF | TGTGCCAGCAGTTACCGGGACCTCCTTCATCATGAGCAGTTCTTC
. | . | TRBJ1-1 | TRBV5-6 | CASSLVPPLNTEAFF | TGTGCCAGCAGCTTGGTCCCGCCGTTGAACACTGAAGCTTTCTTT
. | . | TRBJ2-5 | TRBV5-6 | CASSLGRSLRGNQYF | TGTGCCAGCAGCTTGGGCAGGTCGTTGAGGGGAAACCAGTACTTC
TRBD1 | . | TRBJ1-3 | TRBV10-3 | CAISPRGPGNTIYF | TGTGCCATCAGTCCTAGGGGGCCTGGAAACACCATATATTTT
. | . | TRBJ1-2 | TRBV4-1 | CASSQEMGVSYTF | TGCGCCAGCAGCCAAGAGATGGGGGTAAGCTACACCTTC
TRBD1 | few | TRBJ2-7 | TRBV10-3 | CAISEGTGAAYEQYF | TGTGCCATCAGTGAGGGGACAGGGGCGGCCTACGAGCAGTACTTC
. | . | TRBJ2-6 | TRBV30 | CAWSVSAGAGANVLTF | TGTGCCTGGAGTGTATCGGCAGGGGCCGGGGCCAACGTCCTGACTTTC
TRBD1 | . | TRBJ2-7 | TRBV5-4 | CASSIDRAYEQYF | TGTGCCAGCAGCATCGACAGGGCCTACGAGCAGTACTTC
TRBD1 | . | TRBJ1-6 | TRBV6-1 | CASSEFAGTGFSPLHF | TGTGCCAGCAGTGAATTTGCCGGGACAGGGTTTTCACCCCTCCACTTT
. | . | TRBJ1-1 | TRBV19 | CASSIAGSTEAFF | TGTGCCAGTAGTATCGCGGGTAGCACTGAAGCTTTCTTT
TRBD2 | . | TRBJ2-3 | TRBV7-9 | CASSTGLASDTQYF | TGTGCCAGCAGCACGGGACTAGCGTCAGATACGCAGTATTTT
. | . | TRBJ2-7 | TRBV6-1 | CASSEVGVSEQYF | TGTGCCAGCAGTGAAGTAGGGGTGAGCGAGCAGTACTTC
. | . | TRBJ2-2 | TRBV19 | CASTKQGYTNTGELFF | TGTGCCAGTACCAAACAGGGTTACACGAACACCGGGGAGCTGTTTTTT
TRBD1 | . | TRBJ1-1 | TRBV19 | CASLPGQGWVTEAFF | TGTGCCAGCCTCCCGGGACAGGGGTGGGTCACTGAAGCTTTCTTT
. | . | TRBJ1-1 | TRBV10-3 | CAISKGVVRNTEAFF | TGTGCCATCTCTAAGGGGGTAGTGAGGAACACTGAAGCTTTCTTT
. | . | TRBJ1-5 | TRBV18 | CASSPGGEVSGNQPQHF | TGTGCCAGCTCACCCGGGGGCGAGGTCTCGGGCAATCAGCCCCAGCATTTT
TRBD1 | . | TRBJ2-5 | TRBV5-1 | CASSPTGQGETQYF | TGCGCCAGCAGCCCGACAGGGCAGGGAGAGACCCAGTACTTC
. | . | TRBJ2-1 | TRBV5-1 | CASSLASVDNEQFF | TGCGCCAGCAGCTTGGCCTCAGTAGACAATGAGCAGTTCTTC
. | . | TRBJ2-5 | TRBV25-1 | CASSELSGYQETQYF | TGTGCCAGCAGTGAACTAAGTGGGTACCAAGAGACCCAGTACTTC
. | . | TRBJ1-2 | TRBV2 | CASSEEADIVFYGYTF | TGTGCCAGCAGTGAAGAGGCGGACATTGTGTTCTATGGCTACACCTTC
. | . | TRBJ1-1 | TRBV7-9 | CASSLAGIMNTEAFF | TGTGCCAGCAGCTTAGCCGGGATAATGAACACTGAAGCTTTCTTT
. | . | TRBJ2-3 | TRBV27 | CASSLSYFTGHADTQYF | TGTGCCAGCAGTTTAAGCTATTTCACAGGGCATGCCGATACGCAGTATTTT